These T cell receptor beta chains were read from a single sample in a study of response to subunit inactivated influenza vaccine. One entry per CDR3 protein, called by TCRdb with MiXCR from the RT-PCR reads. The sample has about 650,000 distinct CDR3 sequences; 11% to 15% are singletons. The material was PBMCs from blood, obtained roughly 15 days before vaccination. These receptors originate from a man aged 45-65 years who received an inactivated influenza vaccine. The CDR3 runs from the conserved cysteine through the conserved F or W. D genes are given only for firm matches. Size values are once, few and many counts, or a class for expanded clones, and some rows have none.

v_call	clone_size	d_call	j_call	cdr3_aa	cdr3_nt
TRBV4-3	few	-	TRBJ2-7	CASSQSVFSLSYEQYF	TGCGCCAGCAGCCAATCAGTTTTTAGCCTCTCCTACGAGCAGTACTTC
TRBV6-2/TRBV6-3	-	-	TRBJ1-5	CASEDTGNQPQHF	TGTGCCAGCGAGGACACCGGCAATCAGCCCCAGCATTTT
TRBV6-1	-	-	TRBJ2-3	CASSMRVWVDTQYF	TGTGCCAGCAGTATGAGGGTCTGGGTAGATACGCAGTATTTT
TRBV14	many	-	TRBJ2-2	CASSQGFALTGELFF	TGTGCCAGCAGCCAAGGATTTGCTCTCACCGGGGAGCTGTTTTTT
TRBV12-3/TRBV12-4	few	-	TRBJ1-1	CASRSRVNAFF	TGTGCCAGCAGAAGCAGGGTGAATGCTTTCTTT
TRBV7-9	-	-	TRBJ2-1	CASSLILSSYNEQFF	TGTGCCAGCAGCCTAATCTTGAGCTCCTACAATGAGCAGTTCTTC
TRBV20-1	-	-	TRBJ2-7	CSARAPDAYEQYF	TGCAGTGCTAGGGCACCGGACGCCTACGAGCAGTACTTC
TRBV4-1	-	-	TRBJ1-4	CASSQPGTATNEKLFF	TGCGCCAGCAGCCAACCTGGGACGGCAACTAATGAAAAACTGTTTTTT
TRBV3-1	many	-	TRBJ2-5	CASSAETQYF	TGTGCCAGCAGCGCGGAGACCCAGTACTTC
TRBV7-2	many	-	TRBJ2-3	CASSAPLALVTDTQYF	TGTGCCAGCAGCGCCCCTCTAGCGTTAGTCACAGATACGCAGTATTTT
TRBV29-1	-	TRBD1	TRBJ2-7	CSAGQGAKYEQYF	TGCAGCGCTGGACAGGGGGCTAAGTACGAGCAGTACTTC
TRBV5-5	-	-	TRBJ1-5	CASSYARGQPQHF	TGTGCCAGCAGCTACGCCCGGGGGCAGCCCCAGCATTTT
TRBV2	few	-	TRBJ2-1	CASRRYNEQFF	TGTGCCAGCCGGAGATACAATGAGCAGTTCTTC
TRBV20-1	few	-	TRBJ1-6	CSAKGSISGVSPLHF	TGCAGTGCTAAGGGTTCCATTAGTGGGGTTTCACCCCTCCACTTT
TRBV20-1	many	TRBD1	TRBJ2-1	CSPGTGKEQFF	TGCAGCCCCGGGACAGGAAAGGAGCAGTTCTTC
TRBV11-2	few	TRBD2	TRBJ2-1	CASSLDSTSGTSSYNEQFF	TGTGCCAGCAGCTTAGATAGCACTAGCGGGACTAGCTCCTACAATGAGCAGTTCTTC
TRBV24-1	-	TRBD1	TRBJ2-2	CATSGFEGQGAGELFF	TGTGCCACCAGTGGATTTGAGGGACAGGGGGCCGGGGAGCTGTTTTTT
TRBV5-1	-	-	TRBJ2-1	CASSYTNTYNEQFF	TGCGCCAGCAGCTACACCAACACCTACAATGAGCAGTTCTTC
TRBV23-1	-	-	TRBJ2-7	CAPQGGIHEQYF	TGCGCCCCGCAGGGAGGAATCCACGAGCAGTACTTC
TRBV6-5	-	-	TRBJ1-2	CASSSGGWYYTF	TGTGCCAGCAGCTCGGGGGGGTGGTACTACACCTTC
TRBV9	-	-	TRBJ2-3	CASSVEVADTQYF	TGTGCCAGCAGCGTAGAGGTTGCTGATACGCAGTATTTT
TRBV10-3	-	TRBD2	TRBJ2-7	CAISESGGLAGLSYEQYF	TGTGCCATCAGTGAGTCAGGGGGACTAGCGGGACTCTCCTACGAGCAGTACTTC
TRBV7-9	few	-	TRBJ2-1	CASSLGPELNNEQFF	TGTGCCAGCAGCTTGGGGCCGGAACTTAACAATGAGCAGTTCTTC
TRBV4-1	few	-	TRBJ2-7	CASSTSPSYEQYF	TGCGCCAGCAGCACTAGCCCCTCCTACGAGCAGTACTTC
TRBV4-1	few	-	TRBJ1-5	CASSHSLGQDSNQPQHF	TGCGCCAGCAGCCATAGTCTAGGACAAGATAGCAATCAGCCCCAGCATTTT
TRBV18	-	TRBD1	TRBJ2-1	CASSLGTGNLDKQFF	TGTGCCAGCTCACTTGGGACAGGTAATCTCGATAAGCAGTTCTTC
TRBV4-2	many	TRBD2	TRBJ2-1	CASSQDSPAGLAGVSFFNEQFF	TGTGCCAGCAGCCAAGATAGCCCCGCGGGACTAGCGGGAGTAAGCTTCTTCAATGAGCAGTTCTTC
TRBV28	-	-	TRBJ2-7	CASKRFSYEQYF	TGTGCCAGTAAACGGTTCTCCTACGAGCAGTACTTC
TRBV30	few	-	TRBJ2-1	CAWSPLRGARNEQFF	TGTGCCTGGAGTCCACTTCGGGGGGCGCGGAATGAGCAGTTCTTC
TRBV12-3/TRBV12-4	few	-	TRBJ1-3	CASSPRTVDRNTIYF	TGTGCCAGCAGTCCAAGGACAGTAGACCGAAACACCATATATTTT